These 29 T cell receptor beta chains came from one sample sequenced in a study of neurological immune-mediated disorders (dated by TCRdb to about 2019). Taken with the paper, the label for time point translates to: longitudinal time-point 3. Libraries were prepared through 5' RACE. TCRdb shows the sequencer as Illumina HiSeq 2500. TCRdb reanalyzed the raw reads on its own, using fastp at Q25 for trimming and MiXCR for clone calling, and kept in-frame beta chains. Entries are consolidated by CDR3 protein sequence, retaining the most common genes and DNA. For this sample the table gives around 100,000 distinct CDR3 sequences, of which about a tenth were detected only once. The ten largest clonotypes hold under 3.5% of the sample. Sequenced sample: PBMCs. The receptor set was obtained from a female donor with HTLV-1-associated myelopathy (HAM/TSP).

This clonotype came up many times. V usage is TRBV5-1 and J usage is TRBJ2-3; TRBD1 aligns across 8 bases. This CDR3 has 15 amino acids. After removal of 2 bases from V and 3 bases from J, the junction contained 5 bases not matched to a gene. Germline values: CDR1 SGHRS, CDR2 YFSETQ. The CDR3 sequence is CASSLTGGLTDTQYF. DNA of the CDR3: TGCGCCAGCAGCTTAACAGGGGGTTTAACAGATACGCAGTATTTT.

This rearrangement joins TRBV5-1 to TRBJ2-7; unclear D gene. Between the trimmed V and J ends, which lost 4 bases and 4 bases, there was a span of 15 bases. Germline V gene sequence: CDR1 SGHRS, CDR2 YFSETQ. The CDR3 spans 14 residues. The DNA of the CDR3 is TGCGCCAGCAGCCAACAGAAAGGGATATACGAGCAGTACTTC. Amino acid sequence: CASSQQKGIYEQYF.

Points on this clonotype: One junction end does not reproduce the germline sequence, and a read error may be involved. The chain uses TRBV5-1 and TRBJ1-1, with 8 bases that match TRBD1. CDR1 and CDR2 (germline): SGHRS, YFSETQ. The CDR3 runs 14 residues. As DNA, the CDR3 is TGCGCCATCAGCCCAGGACAGGGAGAAACTGAAGCTTTCTTT. Encoded protein: CAISPGQGETEAFF.

V gene TRBV9 combines with J gene TRBJ2-7; D possibly corresponds to TRBD1 (7 bases). The germline gives CDR1 SGDLS, CDR2 YYNGEE. Between the trimmed V and J ends, which lost 0 bases and 4 bases, there was a span of 14 bases. The CDR3 spans 15 residues. In DNA form, the CDR3 reads TGTGCCAGCAGCGTAGCTTGGAGGGGGCCTTACGAGCAGTACTTC. It specifies CASSVAWRGPYEQYF.

V gene TRBV20-1 combines with J gene TRBJ2-7, with D possibly matching TRBD1 (5 bases). The CDR3 has 17 amino acids. Germline CDR1 reads DFQATT; CDR2 reads SNEGSKA (reference sequence). V dropped 5 bases and J dropped 2 bases, with 25 bases sitting between them. This CDR3 is CSAPHILGEGIPYEQYF. The CDR3 nucleotides read TGCAGTGCTCCCCACATTTTAGGGGAAGGAATCCCCTACGAGCAGTACTTC.

Comment on this clonotype: A junction end diverges from the germline sequence, so it may reflect a read error. The V call is TRBV11-2, the J call TRBJ2-4; D remains ambiguous. The CDR3 sequence is 13 residues long. Germline loops: CDR1 SGHAT, CDR2 FQNNGV. This CDR3 reads CANSHGPKNIQYF. Here the CDR3 DNA reads TGTGCCAACAGCCATGGACCCAAAAACATTCAGTACTTC.

There are many counts of this clonotype. The rearrangement uses TRBV27 and TRBJ2-3; maybe TRBD1 (6 bases). The germline V gene has CDR1 MNHEY and CDR2 SMNVEV (reference sequence). The CDR3 loop spans 17 amino acids. The V end was cut by 0 bases, the J end by 4 bases, with 17 bases between. The CDR3 coding sequence is TGTGCCAGCAGTTTATCTCAACAGGGAATTTTTTCAGATACGCAGTATTTT. Residues: CASSLSQQGIFSDTQYF.

The chain combines TRBV15 with TRBJ2-7; tentatively, D is TRBD1 or TRBD2 (5 bases each). V gave up 1 base and J gave up 0 bases, with 7 bases separating them. CDR1 and CDR2 from the germline V gene are LNHNV and YYDKDF (reference sequence). This CDR3 contains 14 residues. This CDR3 is CATSRGGISYEQYF. DNA of the CDR3: TGTGCCACCAGCAGAGGGGGGATCTCCTACGAGCAGTACTTC.

The chain joins TRBV29-1 to TRBJ1-1; D is ambiguous. The germline V gene encodes CDR1 SQVTM and CDR2 ANQGSEA. The CDR3 extends over 15 amino acids. The ends were cut back, 1 base at V and 0 bases at J, with 12 bases in the middle. CDR3 coding DNA: TGCAGCGTTGAAGTCCGCCGGGTAATGAACACTGAAGCTTTCTTT. This gives the protein CSVEVRRVMNTEAFF.

The rearrangement links TRBV6-5 to TRBJ2-1; D possibly corresponds to TRBD2 (6 bases). The CDR3 length is 14 residues. Deletions cut 4 bases from V and 3 bases from J, with 10 bases between. Germline CDR1 is MNHEY and CDR2 is SVGAGI. CDR3 DNA: TGTGCCAGCAGTTCCGGGGGAGACTACAATGAGCAGTTCTTC. Translated, it gives CASSSGGDYNEQFF.

A note on this clonotype: The junction and the germline gene differ at one end; a read error may be behind it. The chain links TRBV15 to TRBJ2-2; TRBD1 matches at 7 bases. CDR3 size: 14 residues. Germline V lookup: CDR1 LNHNV, CDR2 YYDKDF (reference sequence). The DNA of the CDR3 is TGTGCTACCAGACCAGGGACAGTCACCGGGGAGCTGTTTTTT. It yields the protein CATRPGTVTGELFF.

This clonotype was seen repeatedly, ten times or more. The rearrangement uses TRBV5-1 and TRBJ1-2, with D perhaps TRBD1 (5 bases). Germline CDR1 SGHRS, CDR2 YFSETQ. Trimming left V 5 bases short and J 7 bases short, with 15 bases between. The CDR3 is 13 amino acids. The CDR3, as DNA: TGCGCCAGCAGATCGCTCAGGGAACCTGGCTACACCTTC. Protein: CASRSLREPGYTF.

The V call is TRBV6-5, the J call TRBJ2-3; 11 nucleotides align to TRBD2. With V trimmed by 6 bases and J by 7 bases, 9 bases remained unmatched. Looked up from germline, CDR1 is MNHEY and CDR2 is SVGAGI. CDR3 length: 15 residues. The CDR3 DNA reads TGTGCCAGCAGACCTAGCGGGGGGTCATTGTATACGCAGTATTTT. Amino acids: CASRPSGGSLYTQYF.

This clonotype came up many times. The chain joins TRBV5-1 to TRBJ2-7; possibly TRBD1 for D (6 bases). The CDR3 covers 13 residues. Germline V lookup: CDR1 SGHRS, CDR2 YFSETQ. Trimming left V 0 bases short and J 4 bases short, with 8 bases between. CDR3 bases: TGCGCCAGCAGCTTGGCAGGACAGTACGAGCAGTACTTC. Translation gives CASSLAGQYEQYF.

This clonotype showed up many times. The chain links TRBV5-8 to TRBJ2-2, with D maybe TRBD2 (5 bases). Germline V gene data show CDR1 as SGHTS and CDR2 as YDEGEE. This CDR3 has 16 residues. V lost 4 bases and J lost 1, with 14 bases in between. The CDR3 region is CASSRNTGKNTGELFF. For the CDR3, the DNA is TGTGCCAGCAGCCGGAATACCGGGAAGAACACCGGGGAGCTGTTTTTT.

This clonotype was counted at least ten times. The rearrangement links TRBV15 to TRBJ2-1; 10 positions agree with TRBD1. Germline trimming cut 0 bases from V and 15 bases from J; bases unmatched to any gene: 14. Germline loops: CDR1 LNHNV, CDR2 YYDKDF (reference sequence). This CDR3 contains 16 residues. The DNA of the CDR3 is TGTGCCACCAGCAGAGATCCTCCGGACAGGGGGTCTAGGGGGTTCTTC. Translating gives CATSRDPPDRGSRGFF.

This clonotype has a count of ten or more. The chain recombines TRBV5-1 with TRBJ1-1, with 7 bases lining up with TRBD1. The CDR3 has 15 residues. V shed 4 bases, J shed 0 bases, and the junction held 6 bases outside the gene matches. In germline, CDR1 is SGHRS, CDR2 YFSETQ. CDR3 region: CASSAYTGVNTEAFF. CDR3 coding DNA: TGCGCCAGCAGCGCATACACAGGGGTGAACACTGAAGCTTTCTTT.

This clonotype was seen ten or more times. The V and J genes are TRBV6-5 and TRBJ2-5, with a weak D call TRBD2 (5 bases). The V end was cut by 5 bases, the J end by 5 bases, with 18 bases between. The CDR3 spans 15 residues. CDR1 and CDR2 from the germline V gene are MNHEY and SVGAGI. CDR3 protein: CASSPKGAAEETQYF. The CDR3 coding sequence is TGTGCCAGCAGTCCGAAGGGAGCGGCTGAGGAGACCCAGTACTTC.

This clonotype was recorded many times. The chain recombines TRBV12-5 with TRBJ2-6, with D unclear. The CDR3 spans 13 residues. Germline V gene data show CDR1 as LGHNT and CDR2 as FRNRAP. V lost 7 bases to trimming and J lost 1 base, with 5 bases between them. CDR3: CASAPSGANVLTF. The CDR3 DNA is TGTGCTAGTGCCCCTTCTGGGGCCAACGTCCTGACTTTC.

J is TRBJ2-2 and V is TRBV12-3 or TRBV12-4; D unresolved. This CDR3 has 14 residues. Trimming cost V 3 bases and J 4 bases, with 9 bases left between them. The chain's CDR3 is CASSFRGSTGELFF. CDR3 DNA: TGTGCCAGCAGTTTCCGCGGTTCCACCGGGGAGCTGTTTTTT.

This clonotype appeared many times. The chain carries TRBV5-8 and TRBJ2-7; 10 nucleotides line up with TRBD1. Germline V gives CDR1 SGHTS, CDR2 YDEGEE. This CDR3 spans 13 amino acids. V was pared by 5 bases and J by 3 bases, with 2 bases of the junction left unmatched. The DNA of the CDR3 is TGTGCCAGCAGGGGGACAGGGGACTACGAGCAGTACTTC. This codes for CASRGTGDYEQYF.

This clonotype came up many times. The chain uses TRBV20-1 and TRBJ1-1; D may be TRBD1 (6 bases). Per germline, CDR1 DFQATT and CDR2 SNEGSKA (reference sequence). The CDR3 loop spans 14 amino acids. Trimming took 6 bases from V and 1 from J, leaving 15 bases between them. This CDR3 reads CSARRGAGNTEAFF. The CDR3, as DNA: TGCAGTGCCCGGCGGGGGGCGGGGAACACTGAAGCTTTCTTT.

This clonotype was observed many times. The rearrangement uses TRBV6-2 or TRBV6-3 and TRBJ2-2; no clear D. The CDR3 extends over 12 amino acids. Trimming left V 7 bases short and J 3 bases short, with 6 bases between. Germline V gives CDR1 MNHEY, CDR2 SVGEGT. The CDR3 DNA is TGTGCCAGCACGTATGACACCGGGGAGCTGTTTTTT. Protein sequence: CASTYDTGELFF.

With respect to this clonotype: This could be a read error, since a much larger clone is one nucleotide away. The rearrangement uses TRBV6-5 and TRBJ2-2; D tentatively fits TRBD1 or TRBD2 (6 bases each). There are 13 residues in the CDR3. The germline CDR1 and CDR2 sequences are MNHEY and SVGAGI. The CDR3 DNA reads as TGTGCCAGCAGTCCTAATGGGGGCCGGGAGCGGTTTTTT. Translated: CASSPNGGRERFF.

This clonotype was counted at least ten times. This chain joins TRBV5-1 and TRBJ2-7; D possibly matches TRBD1 or TRBD2 (5 bases each). Germline assignment: CDR1 SGHRS and CDR2 YFSETQ. Trimming pared 4 bases from V and 6 bases from J, leaving 23 bases between. This CDR3 has 16 residues. CDR3 sequence (DNA): TGCGCCAGCAGCCTCGAACCCGGACACGGGAACTCCGAGCAGTACTTC. Translation: CASSLEPGHGNSEQYF.

There are a few counts of this clonotype. V gene TRBV10-3 combines with J gene TRBJ2-7; D remains ambiguous. This CDR3 is built from 16 residues. Germline loops: CDR1 ENHRY, CDR2 SYGVKD. V was shortened by 0 bases and J by 0 bases, with 12 bases between the two germline ends. The CDR3 coding sequence is TGTGCCATCAGTGAGTCAGGCAGCCCGAGCTCCTACGAGCAGTACTTC. Protein product: CAISESGSPSSYEQYF.

A remark on this clonotype: It may be a read error: a sequence one base away is much more abundant. V usage is TRBV18 and J usage is TRBJ2-2, with 7 bases fitting TRBD1. This CDR3 comprises 16 residues. The germline gives CDR1 KGHSH, CDR2 LQKENI. The CDR3 loop is CASSPRQGTKTGELFF. The DNA of the CDR3 is TGTGCCAGCTCACCACGACAGGGAACGAAAACCGGGGAGCTGTTTTTT.

This clonotype has at least ten counts. The chain has TRBV5-1 and TRBJ2-3, with 12 bases identical to TRBD2. V was pared by 4 bases and J by 2 bases, with 5 bases of the junction left unmatched. The CDR3 extends over 16 amino acids. The germline gives CDR1 SGHRS, CDR2 YFSETQ. CDR3 region: CASSLLAGGLTDTQYF. In DNA form, the CDR3 reads TGCGCCAGCAGCCTACTAGCGGGGGGCCTCACAGATACGCAGTATTTT.

The chain has TRBV6-5 and TRBJ2-1, with D perhaps given as TRBD1 or TRBD2 (5 bases each). The V gene lost 7 bases and the J gene lost 0 bases, with 19 bases spanning the gap. This CDR3 comprises 17 residues. Germline V gene sequence: CDR1 MNHEY, CDR2 SVGAGI. This CDR3 is CASTLFGGTHSYNEQFF. CDR3 in DNA: TGTGCCAGCACCTTATTTGGGGGTACACACTCCTACAATGAGCAGTTCTTC.